This entry is about one T cell receptor (beta chain). Its antigen is as yet unknown. This CDR3 comprises 13 residues. Per the germline V gene, CDR1 is SGHVS and CDR2 is FNYEAQ. Trimming cost V 5 bases and J 2 bases, with 6 bases left between them. The sample belongs to a study of radiation and T cells in renal cell carcinoma. Documented treatment: treatment-naive control, cytoreductive nephrectomy. Control tumors came from a handful of females and about a dozen males, aged roughly 35 to 82. Some clones are missing from TCRdb's copy, which holds only in-frame ones; the method was immunoSEQ multiplex PCR. The sample has a few thousand clones; approximately 80% are singletons. General study results and limits: Compared with controls, irradiated tumors showed greater TCR clonality. Intratumoral heterogeneity was not captured in these approximately 1 g regions. Dominant CDR3 motifs occupied more repertoire in irradiated than control tumors.

The receptor was isolated from a man aged 50 to 60 with renal cell carcinoma. The rearrangement uses TRBV7-6 and TRBJ2-2; D gene unclear. The sample here was tumor tissue, taken from a patient whose treatment was nephrectomy without radiotherapy. CDR3 sequence: CASSASNTGELFF. CDR3 in DNA: TGTGCCAGCAGCGCCTCTAACACCGGGGAGCTGTTTTTT.